Below, 19 T cell receptor beta chains from the same sample are listed, as sequenced in a study of cytomegalovirus exposure and HLA in healthy donors. Use of 60 Vbeta and 13 Jbeta primers characterized the PCR. Some clones are missing from TCRdb's copy, which holds only in-frame ones; the method was immunoSEQ multiplex PCR. This table holds about 120,000 clones, around 74% found once. The sequenced sample was PBMCs. The origin of the receptors is a man between 60 and 75 years old in good health and CMV-seropositive.

The chain uses TRBV2 and TRBJ1-4; tentatively, D is TRBD1 (6 bases). Germline V lookup: CDR1 SNHLY, CDR2 FYNNEI. The ends were cut back, 4 bases at V and 0 bases at J, with 6 bases in the middle. This CDR3 contains 14 residues. This CDR3 is CASSGQATNEKLFF. The CDR3 DNA reads TGTGCCAGCAGTGGACAGGCAACTAATGAAAAACTGTTTTTT.

V usage is TRBV7-2 and J usage is TRBJ2-7; D uncertain. The CDR3 contains 13 residues. Looked up from germline, CDR1 is SGHTA and CDR2 is FQGNSA. Trimming shortened V by 1 base and J by 4 bases, and 8 bases separated the two germline ends. The CDR3 sequence: CASSLDPGYEQYF. DNA for the CDR3: TGTGCCAGCAGCTTAGACCCAGGATACGAGCAGTACTTC. The entire variable domain, with the rest obtained from reference TRBV7-2 and TRBJ2-7, is as follows: GAGVSQSPSNKVTEKGKDVELRCDPISGHTALYWYRQSLGQGLEFLIYFQGNSAPDKSGLPSDRFSAERTGGSVSTLTIQRTQQEDSAVYLCASSLDPGYEQYFGPGTRLTVT.

The chain employs TRBV5-8 and TRBJ1-1; D uncertain. The CDR3 contains 17 residues. V was clipped by 4 bases and J by 4 bases, with 23 bases between them. Germline-derived CDR1 and CDR2 are SGHTS and YDEGEE. CDR3 protein: CASSPRGGGSHPTEAFF. DNA of the CDR3: TGTGCCAGCAGCCCGAGAGGAGGCGGCTCACACCCCACTGAAGCTTTCTTT. Full variable domain (rest looked up from reference TRBV5-8 and TRBJ1-1): EAGVTQSPTHLIKTRGQQATLRCSPISGHTSVYWYQQALGLGLQFLLWYDEGEERNRGNFPPRFSGRQFPNYSSELNVNALELEDSALYLCASSPRGGGSHPTEAFFGQGTRLTVV.

The chain joins TRBV6-1 to TRBJ1-4, with 7 bases fitting TRBD1. The trim removed 10 bases at V and 4 bases at J, leaving 12 bases unmatched. The CDR3 has 15 residues. Germline V CDR1 and CDR2: MNHNS, SASEGT. Here the CDR3 reads CATLGRTGLNEKLFF. CDR3 sequence (DNA): TGTGCCACCCTAGGGAGGACAGGACTTAATGAAAAACTGTTTTTT.

V is TRBV10-1 and J is TRBJ2-1; TRBD2 agrees at 8 bases. V dropped 6 bases and J dropped 8; count of bases not matched to a gene: 12. The length of the CDR3 is 15 residues. Germline V gene data show CDR1 as WNHNN and CDR2 as SYGVQD (reference sequence). CDR3 sequence reads: CASSDSGAFSHEQFF. In nucleotides, the CDR3 is TGCGCCAGCAGCGATAGCGGGGCTTTCAGTCATGAGCAGTTCTTC.

About this clone: At one of its ends the junction is not consistent with the germline gene, which may arise from a read error. V and J are TRBV9 and TRBJ2-7; 7 nucleotides align to TRBD1. The length of the CDR3 is 14 residues. Germline lookup yields CDR1 SGDLS and CDR2 YYNGEE. The CDR3: CASSPGGSSYEQCF. The CDR3 region has the DNA TGTGCCAGCAGCCCAGGGGGAAGCTCCTACGAGCAGTGCTTC.

This clone appeared once. For the CDR3, the DNA is TGTGCCAGCTCCCTGGGAGCTAACTATGGCTACACCTTC. It is translated as CASSLGANYGYTF. The V gene is TRBV7-9, the J gene TRBJ1-2; D is unclear. The V gene's germline CDR1 is SEHNR and CDR2 FQNEAQ (reference sequence). Trimming shortened V by 8 bases and J by 0 bases, and 10 bases separated the two germline ends. The CDR3 is 13 residues long.

This clone came up a few times. V usage is TRBV2 and J usage is TRBJ2-7; tentatively, D is TRBD1 (5 bases). The CDR3 has 13 amino acids. Germline V gives CDR1 SNHLY, CDR2 FYNNEI. The germline V and J ends were trimmed by 11 bases and 2 bases, with 16 bases remaining between them. The CDR3, as DNA: TGTGCCGGATCCTCGGACACAGCCTACGAGCAGTACTTC. This translates into CAGSSDTAYEQYF.

This clone appeared a few times. V usage is TRBV6-5 and J usage is TRBJ2-5; D may be TRBD2 (6 bases). The length of the CDR3 is 15 residues. The germline CDR1 and CDR2 sequences are MNHEY and SVGAGI. V was cut by 5 bases and J by 5 bases, with 18 bases left in between. The CDR3 DNA follows: TGTGCCAGCAGTCCCGGGCCGTGGGGGAGGGAGACCCAGTACTTC. It translates to CASSPGPWGRETQYF.

The chain uses TRBV9 and TRBJ2-2; 12 bases align to TRBD2. V shed 4 bases, J shed 2 bases, and the junction held 3 bases outside the gene matches. This CDR3 region has 16 residues. The germline gives CDR1 SGDLS, CDR2 YYNGEE. CDR3 residues: CASSPTSGRNTGELFF. DNA of the CDR3: TGTGCCAGCAGCCCGACTAGCGGGAGAAACACCGGGGAGCTGTTTTTT.

The chain combines TRBV11-3 with TRBJ1-2, with D maybe TRBD1 (6 bases). This CDR3 is 13 amino acids long. The V gene lost 4 bases and the J gene lost 6 bases, with 12 bases spanning the gap. Germline assignment: CDR1 SGHNT and CDR2 YENEEA. The CDR3 DNA is TGTGCCAGCAGCTCCCCACAGGGAGATGGCTACACCTTC. Amino acid sequence: CASSSPQGDGYTF. Full variable domain (outside the CDR3, taken from reference TRBV11-3 and TRBJ1-2): EAGVVQSPRYKIIEKKQPVAFWCNPISGHNTLYWYLQNLGQGPELLIRYENEEAVDDSQLPKDRFSAERLKGVDSTLKIQPAELGDSAVYLCASSSPQGDGYTFGSGTRLTVV.

The chain is built from TRBV7-3 and TRBJ2-1; 14 nucleotides line up with TRBD2. The CDR3 has 14 residues. Germline assignment: CDR1 SGHTA and CDR2 FQGTGA. V lost 5 bases to trimming and J lost 7 bases; unmatched junction nucleotides: 1. The CDR3 loop reads CASSRTSGRNEQFF. The CDR3 nucleotides are TGTGCCAGCAGCCGGACTAGCGGGAGGAATGAGCAGTTCTTC.

The genes are TRBV9 and TRBJ2-1; no clear D. The germline gives CDR1 SGDLS, CDR2 YYNGEE. This CDR3 contains 13 residues. Trimming left V 0 bases short and J 5 bases short, with 6 bases between. The CDR3 region is CASSVATNNEQFF. The CDR3 nucleotides read TGTGCCAGCAGCGTAGCGACAAACAATGAGCAGTTCTTC.

The rearrangement links TRBV2 to TRBJ2-7, with 12 nucleotides matching TRBD2. V lost 4 bases, J lost 6 bases, and 4 bases stayed unmatched. The CDR3 is 14 amino acids. Germline lookup yields CDR1 SNHLY and CDR2 FYNNEI. CDR3 sequence: CASSGTSGVGEQYF. The CDR3 bases are TGTGCCAGCAGTGGGACTAGCGGGGTTGGCGAGCAGTACTTC.

The chain recombines TRBV4-1 with TRBJ2-3; 13 bases are shared with TRBD2. Germline assignment: CDR1 MGHRA and CDR2 YSYEKL. The CDR3 is made up of 20 amino acids. V trimming: 3 bases; J trimming: 3 bases; junction bases outside the gene matches: 15. In DNA, the CDR3 is TGCGCCAGCAGCCATCCCGGACTAGCGGGAGAGAGGTCCCGGACAGATACGCAGTATTTT. It codes for CASSHPGLAGERSRTDTQYF.

The chain employs TRBV27 and TRBJ1-3; D unclear. Per germline, CDR1 MNHEY and CDR2 SMNVEV (reference sequence). Trimming pared 5 bases from V and 4 bases from J, leaving 12 bases between. The CDR3 length is 14 residues. CDR3 sequence (DNA): TGTGCCAGCAGTGCCGCCGGGTGGGGAAACACCATATATTTT. Residues: CASSAAGWGNTIYF.

This chain uses TRBV29-1 with TRBJ1-1, with D possibly TRBD1 on 6 matching bases. Germline V CDR1 and CDR2: SQVTM, ANQGSEA. The V and J ends lost 6 bases and 10 bases respectively, with 15 bases between them. CDR3 length equals 11 residues. The CDR3 bases are TGCAGCGTCCCAAGGGCAGGGGTAGCTTTCTTT. This translates into CSVPRAGVAFF.

This chain connects TRBV5-1 to TRBJ2-7; the D gene is possibly TRBD2 (6 bases). Trimming took 3 bases from V and 2 from J, leaving 12 bases between them. Germline V gene data show CDR1 as SGHRS and CDR2 as YFSETQ. The CDR3 has 14 amino acids. The CDR3 nucleotides are TGCGCCAGCAGCTCTAGCGTGATCACCTACGAGCAGTACTTC. Encoded protein: CASSSSVITYEQYF.

The gene calls are TRBV21-1 and TRBJ2-5; TRBD1 is the table's D call, not checked against the DNA. TRBV21-1 is a documented pseudogene. The CDR3 length is 15 residues. Here the CDR3 reads CASSKGGTGQETQYF. DNA for the CDR3: TGTGCCAGCAGCAAAGGAGGAACAGGTCAAGAGACCCAGTACTTC.